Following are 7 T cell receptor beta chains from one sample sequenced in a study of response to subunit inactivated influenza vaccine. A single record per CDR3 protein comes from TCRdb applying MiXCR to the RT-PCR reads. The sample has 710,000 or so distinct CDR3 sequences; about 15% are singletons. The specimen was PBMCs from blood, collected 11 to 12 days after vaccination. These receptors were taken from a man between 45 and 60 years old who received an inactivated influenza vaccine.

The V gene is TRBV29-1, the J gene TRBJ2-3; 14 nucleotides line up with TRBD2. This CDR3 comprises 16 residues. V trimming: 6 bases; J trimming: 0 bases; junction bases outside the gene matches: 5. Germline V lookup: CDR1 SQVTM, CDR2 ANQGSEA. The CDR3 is CSVRGTSGGSTDTQYF. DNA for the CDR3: TGCAGCGTACGCGGGACTAGCGGGGGAAGCACAGATACGCAGTATTTT.

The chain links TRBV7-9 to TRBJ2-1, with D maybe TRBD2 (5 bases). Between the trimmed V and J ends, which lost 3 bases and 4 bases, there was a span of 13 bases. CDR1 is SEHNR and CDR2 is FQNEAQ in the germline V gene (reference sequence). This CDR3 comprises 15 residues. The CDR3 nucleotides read TGTGCCAGCAGCTTTCTAAAGGAGGCATACAATGAGCAGTTCTTC. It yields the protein CASSFLKEAYNEQFF.

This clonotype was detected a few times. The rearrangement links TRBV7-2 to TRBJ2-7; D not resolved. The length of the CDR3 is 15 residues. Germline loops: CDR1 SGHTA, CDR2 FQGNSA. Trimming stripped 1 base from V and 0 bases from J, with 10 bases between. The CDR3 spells CASSLGALSSYEQYF. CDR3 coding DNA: TGTGCCAGCAGCTTAGGTGCCCTGAGCTCCTACGAGCAGTACTTC.

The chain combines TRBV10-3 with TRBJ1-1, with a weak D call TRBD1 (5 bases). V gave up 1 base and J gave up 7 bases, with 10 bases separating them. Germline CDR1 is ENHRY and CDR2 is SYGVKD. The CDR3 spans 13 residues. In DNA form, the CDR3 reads TGTGCCATCAGTGAGTTGGGGGTCCATGAAGCTTTCTTT. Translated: CAISELGVHEAFF.

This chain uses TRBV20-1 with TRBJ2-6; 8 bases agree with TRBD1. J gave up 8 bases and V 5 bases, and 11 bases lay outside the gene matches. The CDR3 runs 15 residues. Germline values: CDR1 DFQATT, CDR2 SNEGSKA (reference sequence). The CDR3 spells CSAGPGQGPSNVLTF. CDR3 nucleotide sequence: TGCAGTGCTGGGCCCGGACAGGGACCCTCCAACGTCCTGACTTTC.

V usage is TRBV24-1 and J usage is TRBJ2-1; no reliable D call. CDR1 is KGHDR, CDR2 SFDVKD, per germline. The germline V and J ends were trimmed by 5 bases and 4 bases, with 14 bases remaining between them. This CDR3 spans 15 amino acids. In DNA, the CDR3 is TGTGCCACCAGTGGGGAAACGGGCAAATACAATGAGCAGTTCTTC. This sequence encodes CATSGETGKYNEQFF.

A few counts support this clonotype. In DNA form, the CDR3 reads TGTGCCACCAGCATAAGAGGGGGGGGGGAGACCCAGTACTTC. Translation gives CATSIRGGGETQYF. The chain combines TRBV15 with TRBJ2-5; D perhaps matches TRBD2 (7 bases). The germline V gene has CDR1 LNHNV and CDR2 YYDKDF (reference sequence). Trimming removed 4 bases at V and 5 bases at J, with 14 bases between. The CDR3 sequence is 14 residues long.